This TCR beta chain was retrieved from a study of T cells in women clearing cervical HPV infection. As to this clone: The read finishes 3 residues shy of the CDR3 end, and the germline J gene is used to complete it.

Per germline, CDR1 SEHNR and CDR2 FQNEAQ (reference sequence). The CDR3 spans 14 residues. Trimming pared 8 bases from V and 4 bases from J, leaving 17 bases between. TCRdb keeps only in-frame clones here, not all; method: immunoSEQ multiplex PCR. The table lists about 19,000 clones. Sequencing was carried out using blood buffy coat. V gene TRBV7-9 combines with J gene TRBJ2-5, with D possibly being TRBD2 (6 bases). The receptor was derived from a woman between 18 and 75 years old with a cervical HPV16 infection that either progressed to CIN3+ or cleared (not recorded which). CDR3 DNA (partial): TGTGCCAGCCAGGTGGCTAGCGTTCGAGAGACC. Its protein product is CASQVASVRET. The entire CDR3 reads CASQVASVRETQYF.